The source of this T cell receptor (beta chain) is a study of technical replicates of blood from several donors. The protocol was immunoSEQ multiplex PCR, while the TCRdb copy is restricted to in-frame clones and leaves out a portion. This table has 75,000 to 100,000 clones, approximately 95% appearing once. Only one count was recorded for this clone. The CDR3 has 13 amino acids. Trimming at V came to 1 base and at J to 10 bases, leaving 4 bases not matched to a gene. The germline V gene encodes CDR1 KGHSH and CDR2 LQKENI. The chain combines TRBV18 with TRBJ1-1, with 9 nucleotides matching TRBD1. Sample: T cells isolated from PBMCs. The sequence came from a human donor in good health. CDR3: CASSPLEGQGAFF. CDR3 DNA sequence: TGTGCCAGCTCACCACTTGAGGGACAGGGAGCTTTCTTT.